This T cell receptor (beta chain) was documented in a study of technical replicates of blood from a few donors. Looked up from germline, CDR1 is MNHNS and CDR2 is SASEGT. Trimming cost V 5 bases and J 5 bases, with 13 bases left between them. The CDR3 totals 14 residues. This table comes from immunoSEQ multiplex PCR, and its TCRdb copy is limited to in-frame clones, with some not included. Among around 50,000 clones listed, approximately 94% were seen once. The clonotype originates from a human donor in good health. The sequencing input was T cells isolated from PBMCs. The rearrangement uses TRBV6-1 and TRBJ1-3; D is perhaps TRBD1 (6 bases). The CDR3 region has the DNA TGTGCCAGCAGTTTCCAGGGGAATCGAAACACCATATATTTT. The encoded protein is CASSFQGNRNTIYF.